Listed here are 26 T cell receptor beta chains from one sample, sequenced in a study of shared clonotypes between healthy human individuals. Data came from immunoSEQ multiplex PCR; TCRdb stores just in-frame clones and leaves some out. The table shows some 2,400,000 clones, with approximately 95% occurring only once. The sequenced material came from naive CD4+ T cells sorted from blood. This sample's subset: CD45RA+ positively selected. These TCRs come from a man younger than 35 in good health.

The CDR3 here is CASSYWLTEAFF. CDR3 bases: TGTGCCAGCAGTTACTGGCTGACTGAAGCTTTCTTT. This rearrangement joins TRBV6-6 to TRBJ1-1; D gene ambiguous. This CDR3 has 12 residues. Trimming took off 1 base at V and 5 bases at J, with 5 bases between the two ends. From germline, CDR1 is MNHNY and CDR2 SVGAGI (reference sequence).

The chain combines TRBV5-4 with TRBJ1-6, with D maybe TRBD1 (5 bases). Trimming left V 3 bases short and J 10 bases short, with 20 bases between. The germline V gene has CDR1 SGHNT and CDR2 YYREEE (reference sequence). The CDR3 loop spans 16 amino acids. CDR3 in amino acids: CASSWDPKRVGSPLHF. The CDR3 DNA follows: TGTGCCAGCAGCTGGGACCCTAAGAGAGTTGGGTCACCCCTCCACTTT.

This sequence joins TRBV2 and TRBJ2-2; 7 positions agree with TRBD1. V trimming: 6 bases; J trimming: 3 bases; junction bases outside the gene matches: 4. The CDR3 extends over 14 amino acids. Germline loops: CDR1 SNHLY, CDR2 FYNNEI. CDR3 loop: CASRGDSDTGELFF. CDR3 coding DNA: TGTGCCAGCAGAGGGGACAGTGACACCGGGGAGCTGTTTTTT.

The CDR3 sequence is CASSVGSEGRFQETQYF. In DNA, the CDR3 is TGTGCCAGCAGCGTAGGCTCGGAGGGAAGGTTCCAAGAGACCCAGTACTTC. V usage is TRBV9 and J usage is TRBJ2-5, with D possibly matching TRBD2 (6 bases). The V end lost 0 bases, the J end lost 1 base, and 16 bases lay between the germline ends. CDR3 length: 17 residues. The germline gives CDR1 SGDLS, CDR2 YYNGEE.

This rearrangement joins TRBV19 to TRBJ1-3; TRBD1 might be the D (5 bases). Trimming cost V 8 bases and J 3 bases, with 14 bases left between them. The CDR3 is made up of 14 amino acids. Germline CDR1 and CDR2: LNHDA and SQIVND (reference sequence). The CDR3 DNA reads TGTGCCAGTCGCTCCCGAGGGGATGGAAACACCATATATTTT. Protein: CASRSRGDGNTIYF.

The V call is TRBV6-1, the J call TRBJ2-3; D gene unclear. V lost 6 bases and J 2 bases, leaving 12 bases between the germline ends. The CDR3 has 14 residues. The germline V gene encodes CDR1 MNHNS and CDR2 SASEGT. CDR3 protein: CASRRVTNTDTQYF. Written as DNA, the CDR3 is TGTGCCAGCAGAAGGGTTACCAACACAGATACGCAGTATTTT.

V usage is TRBV6-5 and J usage is TRBJ2-5; 7 bases line up with TRBD2. The CDR3 consists of 12 residues. V was pared by 7 bases and J by 5 bases, with 4 bases of the junction left unmatched. Germline CDR1 and CDR2: MNHEY and SVGAGI. The CDR3 protein is CASTGGRETQYF. The DNA of the CDR3 is TGTGCCAGCACGGGGGGACGGGAGACCCAGTACTTC.

The rearrangement links TRBV7-8 to TRBJ1-6; 8 bases agree with TRBD1. The CDR3 consists of 20 residues. CDR1 and CDR2 (germline): SGHVS, FQNEAQ. V lost 5 bases and J lost 10; bases outside the gene matches: 25. CDR3 sequence (DNA): TGTGCCAGCAGCAATAGACAGGGGCTTGCAGTAGTAAATGAGATATCACCCCTCCACTTT. This translates into CASSNRQGLAVVNEISPLHF. Full variable domain (remainder filled in from reference TRBV7-8 and TRBJ1-6): GAGVSQSPRYKVAKRGQDVALRCDPISGHVSLFWYQQALGQGPEFLTYFQNEAQLDKSGLPSDRFFAERPEGSVSTLKIQRTQQEDSAVYLCASSNRQGLAVVNEISPLHFGNGTRLTVT.

This chain uses TRBV7-9 with TRBJ2-5; TRBD2 might be the D (5 bases). Deletions cut 1 base from V and 5 bases from J, with 14 bases between. Germline V gene sequence: CDR1 SEHNR, CDR2 FQNEAQ (reference sequence). The CDR3 is 15 residues long. The CDR3 sequence: CASSLGRTGVETQYF. The DNA of the CDR3 is TGTGCCAGCAGCTTAGGAAGAACCGGGGTCGAGACCCAGTACTTC.

The chain uses TRBV19 and TRBJ1-5; D ambiguous. There are 15 residues in the CDR3. CDR1 and CDR2 from the germline V gene are LNHDA and SQIVND (reference sequence). Trimming cost V 0 bases and J 4 bases, with 10 bases left between them. In DNA, the CDR3 is TGTGCCAGTAGTATAGAAGCAGGTAGAAATCAGCCCCAGCATTTT. As protein: CASSIEAGRNQPQHF. The full variable domain, with the rest looked up from reference TRBV19 and TRBJ1-5, is DGGITQSPKYLFRKEGQNVTLSCEQNLNHDAMYWYRQDPGQGLRLIYYSQIVNDFQKGDIAEGYSVSREKKESFPLTVTSAQKNPTAFYLCASSIEAGRNQPQHFGDGTRLSIL.

On this clone itself: One end of the junction fails to match germline, which may point to a read error. The J gene is TRBJ2-7, the V gene TRBV6-1, with D perhaps TRBD2 (6 bases). The germline CDR1 and CDR2 sequences are MNHNS and SASEGT. CDR3 length: 16 residues. DNA for the CDR3: TGTGCCAGCAGAGAAGGTGAGCGGGTGGGCTCCTACGAGCAGTACTTC. Translated, it gives CASREGERVGSYEQYF.

For this clone: Distinct nucleotide sequences in the sample also encode this CDR3. This chain uses TRBV6-6 with TRBJ1-3, with D tentatively TRBD1 (5 bases). Germline V gene data show CDR1 as MNHNY and CDR2 as SVGAGI (reference sequence). This CDR3 contains 14 residues. The V gene lost 7 bases and the J gene lost 1 base, with 11 bases spanning the gap. CDR3 coding DNA: TGTGCCAGCAAAACGGGGGGTTCTGGAAACACCATATATTTT. This gives the protein CASKTGGSGNTIYF.

This chain links TRBV9 with TRBJ2-7; TRBD1 aligns across 10 bases. The CDR3 contains 16 residues. V was clipped by 0 bases and J by 5 bases; unmatched bases: 8. Per germline, CDR1 SGDLS and CDR2 YYNGEE. As DNA, the CDR3 is TGTGCCAGCAGCGTAGCTGGAGGGGGGACAGGGGACGAGCAGTACTTC. Protein product: CASSVAGGGTGDEQYF.

CDR3 protein: CASSEDYTEAFF. The CDR3 DNA is TGTGCCAGCAGTGAGGATTACACTGAAGCTTTCTTT. The V call is TRBV6-1, the J call TRBJ1-1; D gene uncertain. The CDR3 consists of 12 residues. The V and J ends lost 3 bases and 3 bases respectively, with 5 bases between them. Germline lookup yields CDR1 MNHNS and CDR2 SASEGT.

V usage is TRBV5-1 and J usage is TRBJ1-1; D gene unclear. The CDR3 has 13 residues. Germline lookup yields CDR1 SGHRS and CDR2 YFSETQ. Trimming took off 4 bases at V and 0 bases at J, with 7 bases between the two ends. CDR3 loop: CASSGSLNTEAFF. CDR3 nucleotides: TGCGCCAGCAGCGGCAGTTTGAACACTGAAGCTTTCTTT. Combining the CDR3 with reference TRBV5-1 and TRBJ1-1 gives the whole variable domain KAGVTQTPRYLIKTRGQQVTLSCSPISGHRSVSWYQQTPGQGLQFLFEYFSETQRNKGNFPGRFSGRQFSNSRSEMNVSTLELGDSALYLCASSGSLNTEAFFGQGTRLTVV.

The rearrangement uses TRBV27 and TRBJ2-1; TRBD1 aligns across 9 bases. Unmatched junction bases numbered 6, after V lost 0 bases and J lost 9 bases. Germline lookup yields CDR1 MNHEY and CDR2 SMNVEV (reference sequence). CDR3 length: 15 residues. The CDR3 nucleotides read TGTGCCAGCAGTTTATCTCGGGACAGGGCGGCTGAGCAGTTCTTC. It codes for CASSLSRDRAAEQFF.

The chain joins TRBV5-8 to TRBJ2-5; D unclear. Germline loops: CDR1 SGHTS, CDR2 YDEGEE. The CDR3 covers 15 residues. With 6 bases removed from V and 5 bases from J, the gap between germline ends came to 20 bases. CDR3 loop: CASTLESAVLETQYF. The CDR3 DNA reads TGTGCCAGCACCCTAGAAAGTGCGGTTCTGGAGACCCAGTACTTC.

This clone was found once. The V gene is TRBV7-9, the J gene TRBJ1-5, with 7 positions matching TRBD1. The CDR3 is 15 amino acids. Looked up from germline, CDR1 is SEHNR and CDR2 is FQNEAQ (reference sequence). Trimming at V came to 5 bases and at J to 2 bases, leaving 6 bases not matched to a gene. CDR3 amino acids: CASSLTGQGNQPQHF. As DNA, the CDR3 is TGTGCCAGCAGCCTCACCGGACAGGGCAATCAGCCCCAGCATTTT.

The V gene is TRBV4-3, the J gene TRBJ2-7; 7 bases align to TRBD2. CDR1 and CDR2 from the germline V gene are LGHNA and YSLEER. The CDR3 sequence is 15 residues long. Trimming cost V 0 bases and J 3 bases; bases outside gene matches: 5. CDR3 DNA: TGCGCCAGCAGCCAAGATTGGGCTAGCGGCTACGAGCAGTACTTC. Translating gives CASSQDWASGYEQYF.

The rearrangement joins TRBV7-3 to TRBJ1-1, with 9 bases lining up with TRBD1. The CDR3 loop spans 14 amino acids. Germline assignment: CDR1 SGHTA and CDR2 FQGTGA. The trim removed 1 base at V and 5 bases at J, leaving 2 bases unmatched. The CDR3 protein is CASSLKTGGTEAFF. CDR3 in DNA: TGTGCCAGCAGCTTAAAGACAGGGGGGACTGAAGCTTTCTTT.

The chain is built from TRBV19 and TRBJ2-2, with 11 nucleotides matching TRBD2. V lost 8 bases, J lost 4 bases, and 3 bases stayed unmatched. The germline V gene encodes CDR1 LNHDA and CDR2 SQIVND (reference sequence). The CDR3 consists of 14 residues. Here the CDR3 DNA reads TGTGCCAGTTATACTAGCGGGAGCACCGGGGAGCTGTTTTTT. This translates into CASYTSGSTGELFF.

The chain links TRBV6-1 to TRBJ2-7; 9 positions agree with TRBD2. Germline CDR1 reads MNHNS; CDR2 reads SASEGT. This CDR3 is 15 amino acids long. The ends lost 2 bases at V and 5 bases at J; junction bases unmatched: 7. Here the CDR3 reads CASSELAGTPHEQYF. DNA for the CDR3: TGTGCCAGCAGTGAACTAGCGGGGACCCCCCACGAGCAGTACTTC.

This rearrangement joins TRBV7-2 to TRBJ1-5; D may be TRBD1 (5 bases). Trimming removed 2 bases from V and 8 bases from J, with 10 bases in between. The CDR3 is made up of 13 amino acids. CDR1 and CDR2 (germline): SGHTA, FQGNSA. CDR3: CASSLSSGKPQHF. CDR3 DNA sequence: TGTGCCAGCAGCTTATCTTCAGGGAAGCCCCAGCATTTT.

About this clone itself: The same CDR3 arises from other DNA sequences in this sample as well. V is TRBV9 and J is TRBJ2-7; D unresolved. CDR3 length equals 14 residues. Germline V CDR1 and CDR2: SGDLS, YYNGEE. The V gene lost 4 bases and the J gene lost 1 base, with 12 bases spanning the gap. The CDR3: CASSPRTVSYEQYF. The CDR3 DNA is TGTGCCAGCAGCCCGCGGACGGTTTCCTACGAGCAGTACTTC. Complete variable domain (other parts from reference TRBV9 and TRBJ2-7): DSGVTQTPKHLITATGQRVTLRCSPRSGDLSVYWYQQSLDQGLQFLIQYYNGEERAKGNILERFSAQQFPDLHSELNLSSLELGDSALYFCASSPRTVSYEQYFGPGTRLTVT.

With regard to this clone: Other nucleotide sequences from this sample produce the same CDR3. The chain has TRBV28 and TRBJ2-3; D may correspond to TRBD1 or TRBD2 (5 bases each). Germline CDR1 reads MDHEN; CDR2 reads SYDVKM. V shed 2 bases and J shed 0 bases, with 6 bases lying between them. CDR3 length equals 14 residues. CDR3 amino acids: CASSLGGSTDTQYF. The CDR3 DNA is TGTGCCAGCAGTTTAGGGGGTAGCACAGATACGCAGTATTTT. The whole variable domain, remainder taken from reference TRBV28 and TRBJ2-3, is DVKVTQSSRYLVKRTGEKVFLECVQDMDHENMFWYRQDPGLGLRLIYFSYDVKMKEKGDIPEGYSVSREKKERFSLILESASTNQTSMYLCASSLGGSTDTQYFGPGTRLTVL.

V is TRBV10-3 and J is TRBJ2-7; 12 nucleotides agree with TRBD2. The germline gives CDR1 ENHRY, CDR2 SYGVKD. The CDR3 loop spans 17 amino acids. V lost 3 bases and J lost 5; bases outside the gene matches: 11. This CDR3 reads CAISEFPSGRAPHEQYF. The CDR3 region has the DNA TGTGCCATCAGTGAATTCCCTAGCGGGAGGGCTCCCCACGAGCAGTACTTC.